Below, one T cell receptor beta chain is given with its context. Its antigen is not known. Some clones are missing from TCRdb's copy, which holds only in-frame ones; the method was immunoSEQ multiplex PCR. The sample holds roughly 120,000 clones, approximately 90% seen once. The data were taken from a study of T cell responses to AZD1222 COVID-19 vaccine. General study results and limits: White British donors predominated, females outnumbered males, and clonal diversity was possibly underestimated. It was only a handful of AZD1222 recipients who were seropositive at baseline. Unmutated variant regions reportedly attract nearly half of all spike-specific TCRs. Spike-specific TCR breadth and depth rose after two AZD1222 doses.

The source is an adult in good health. The sequences come from peripheral blood, collected on day 0 of AZD1222 vaccination.

Here the CDR3 reads CASSPTDRVGYEQYF. CDR3 bases: TGTGCCAGCAGTCCCACGGACAGGGTGGGCTACGAGCAGTACTTC. The rearrangement joins TRBV6-5 to TRBJ2-7, with TRBD1 matching over 8 bases. Germline assignment: CDR1 MNHEY and CDR2 SVGAGI. V was pared by 5 bases and J by 3 bases, with 9 bases of the junction left unmatched. The CDR3 covers 15 residues.